The present TCR beta chain was sequenced within a study of OX40 agonist ivuxolimab in advanced cancers. CDR1 and CDR2 from the germline V gene are LNHDA and SQIVND (reference sequence). The CDR3 covers 16 residues. V shed 8 bases, J shed 1 base, and the junction held 11 bases outside the gene matches. This table comes from immunoSEQ multiplex PCR, and its TCRdb copy is limited to in-frame clones, with some not included. The sample contains tens of thousands of clones, roughly 89% of which appear only once. The receptor's source is an adult with an advanced solid tumor such as melanoma, head and neck, liver or kidney cancer. The sample consisted of CD4+ or CD8+ T cells sorted from blood, taken in a trial of the OX40 agonist ivuxolimab. The chain uses TRBV19 and TRBJ1-5; TRBD1 matches 7 bases. CDR3 residues: CASPLRDRASNQPQHF. CDR3 sequence (DNA): TGTGCCAGTCCTCTGAGAGACAGGGCGAGCAATCAGCCCCAGCATTTT. Filled out from reference TRBV19 and TRBJ1-5, the complete variable domain reads DGGITQSPKYLFRKEGQNVTLSCEQNLNHDAMYWYRQDPGQGLRLIYYSQIVNDFQKGDIAEGYSVSREKKESFPLTVTSAQKNPTAFYLCASPLRDRASNQPQHFGDGTRLSIL.